The 15 T cell receptor beta chains listed next were all sequenced from one sample in a study of T-cell memory formation after mild COVID-19. Via MiXCR, TCRdb re-called the 5' RACE reads, giving one row per CDR3 protein. The sample consists of fewer than 250,000 distinct CDR3 sequences, roughly 10% of them appearing once. Sequencing used PBMCs or a T cell subset sorted from them (not recorded which). The receptors shown here come from a man aged 18-30 years who had mild COVID-19 (a few samples of this study predate the infection). Cell type and time point are not known.

This clonotype was recorded at least ten times. The chain uses TRBV10-3 and TRBJ1-1; TRBD1 matches at 7 bases. This CDR3 region has 13 residues. After removal of 4 bases from V and 3 bases from J, the junction contained 2 bases not matched to a gene. Germline V CDR1 and CDR2: ENHRY, SYGVKD. The CDR3 sequence is CAISAQGDTEAFF. The CDR3 nucleotides read TGTGCCATCAGTGCCCAGGGGGACACTGAAGCTTTCTTT.

This clonotype was seen a handful of times. The J gene is TRBJ1-5, the V gene TRBV7-2, with TRBD1 identical over 7 bases. Germline values: CDR1 SGHTA, CDR2 FQGNSA. The CDR3 extends over 14 amino acids. V lost 5 bases and J lost 10; bases outside the gene matches: 11. CDR3 sequence: CASSPGQDPPPQHF. CDR3 nucleotide sequence: TGTGCCAGCAGCCCAGGACAGGACCCCCCACCCCAGCATTTT.

This clonotype was seen a handful of times. V and J are TRBV5-8 and TRBJ2-1, with no clear D. CDR3 size: 12 residues. V lost 5 bases, J lost 6 bases, and 9 bases lay in between. From germline, CDR1 is SGHTS and CDR2 YDEGEE. The DNA for the CDR3 is TGTGCCAGCAGTACCGGACGCAATGAGCAGTTCTTC. Amino acids: CASSTGRNEQFF.

Only a few counts were recorded for this clonotype. J is TRBJ2-1 and V is TRBV18, with D possibly being TRBD2 (6 bases). Trimming removed 5 bases at V and 4 bases at J, with 18 bases between. Germline V gene sequence: CDR1 KGHSH, CDR2 LQKENI. This CDR3 comprises 16 residues. The CDR3 DNA is TGTGCCAGCTCAGAAGCCGGCGGGGCTTTATACAATGAGCAGTTCTTC. Translation: CASSEAGGALYNEQFF.

This clonotype was counted only a few times. V and J are TRBV20-1 and TRBJ1-6; 8 bases line up with TRBD1. The CDR3 loop spans 16 amino acids. V shed 3 bases, J shed 6 bases, and the junction held 10 bases outside the gene matches. Germline assignment: CDR1 DFQATT and CDR2 SNEGSKA (reference sequence). This CDR3 is CSARRTGTGFNSPLHF. CDR3 coding DNA: TGCAGTGCTAGGCGAACCGGGACAGGCTTTAATTCACCCCTCCACTTT.

This clonotype has ten or more counts. The V call is TRBV5-1, the J call TRBJ2-5; the D gene is possibly TRBD2 (7 bases). Germline CDR1 and CDR2: SGHRS and YFSETQ. Trimming removed 4 bases from V and 5 bases from J, with 15 bases in between. This CDR3 has 14 residues. This chain's CDR3 is CASSAGGLGETQYF. The CDR3 DNA is TGCGCCAGCAGCGCCGGGGGGCTCGGTGAGACCCAGTACTTC. The entire variable domain, with the rest obtained from reference TRBV5-1 and TRBJ2-5, is as follows: KAGVTQTPRYLIKTRGQQVTLSCSPISGHRSVSWYQQTPGQGLQFLFEYFSETQRNKGNFPGRFSGRQFSNSRSEMNVSTLELGDSALYLCASSAGGLGETQYFGPGTRLLVL.

V is TRBV7-9 and J is TRBJ2-7; D gene uncertain. CDR1 is SEHNR and CDR2 is FQNEAQ in the germline V gene (reference sequence). The CDR3 loop spans 12 amino acids. V was cut by 5 bases and J by 2 bases, with 7 bases left in between. The CDR3 DNA reads as TGTGCCAGCAGCCTCGACACCTACGAGCAGTACTTC. The encoded protein is CASSLDTYEQYF. Full variable domain (remainder filled in from reference TRBV7-9 and TRBJ2-7): DTGVSQNPRHKITKRGQNVTFRCDPISEHNRLYWYRQTLGQGPEFLTYFQNEAQLEKSRLLSDRFSAERPKGSFSTLEIQRTEQGDSAMYLCASSLDTYEQYFGPGTRLTVT.

The genes are TRBV7-2 and TRBJ2-3, with D possibly matching TRBD2 (5 bases). The CDR3 has 14 amino acids. Between the trimmed V and J ends, which lost 5 bases and 4 bases, there was a span of 13 bases. Germline V gene data show CDR1 as SGHTA and CDR2 as FQGNSA. CDR3 sequence: CASSPDLTADTQYF. CDR3 sequence (DNA): TGTGCCAGCAGCCCGGACTTGACGGCAGATACGCAGTATTTT. Based on the CDR3 plus reference TRBV7-2 and TRBJ2-3, the full variable domain is GAGVSQSPSNKVTEKGKDVELRCDPISGHTALYWYRQSLGQGLEFLIYFQGNSAPDKSGLPSDRFSAERTGGSVSTLTIQRTQQEDSAVYLCASSPDLTADTQYFGPGTRLTVL.

V usage is TRBV7-2 and J usage is TRBJ1-3, with D unclear. The CDR3 is 14 residues long. Per germline, CDR1 SGHTA and CDR2 FQGNSA. The V end lost 1 base, the J end lost 2 bases, and 6 bases lay between the germline ends. In DNA form, the CDR3 reads TGTGCCAGCAGCTTAGTGACAACTGGAAACACCATATATTTT. Its protein is CASSLVTTGNTIYF.

This chain uses TRBV3-1 with TRBJ2-3; D is perhaps TRBD1 (6 bases). Germline V gene lookup returns CDR1 LGHDT and CDR2 YNNKEL (reference sequence). The CDR3 runs 14 residues. Between the trimmed V and J ends, which lost 3 bases and 10 bases, there was a span of 17 bases. CDR3: CASSHTGQGGAQYF. The CDR3 DNA is TGTGCCAGCAGCCATACCGGGCAAGGGGGAGCGCAGTATTTT.

A few counts support this clonotype. The CDR3 bases are TGTGCCTGGAGTGTAATGGGGGACACTGAAGCTTTCTTT. As protein: CAWSVMGDTEAFF. V is TRBV30 and J is TRBJ1-1; a weak D match, TRBD1 (5 bases). This CDR3 spans 13 amino acids. From germline, CDR1 is GTSNPN and CDR2 SVGIG (reference sequence). V lost 0 bases, J lost 3 bases, and 8 bases lay in between.

This clonotype was seen a few times. This rearrangement joins TRBV30 to TRBJ1-6, with D maybe TRBD1 (5 bases). Germline-derived CDR1 and CDR2 are GTSNPN and SVGIG (reference sequence). This CDR3 contains 20 residues. V was trimmed by 2 bases and J by 9 bases, leaving 32 bases between them. DNA of the CDR3: TGTGCCTGGAGTCATGCTGGCCGGATCTCTGGGGCAACTTGGGGTTCACCCCTCCACTTT. Translated: CAWSHAGRISGATWGSPLHF.

This clonotype was seen repeatedly, ten times or more. The chain is built from TRBV12-3 or TRBV12-4 and TRBJ2-4; D is undetermined. The CDR3 contains 14 residues. Trimming took off 3 bases at V and 3 bases at J, with 9 bases between the two ends. Here the CDR3 DNA reads TGTGCCAGCAGTTTGGGTTCGGTCAAAAACATTCAGTACTTC. Its protein is CASSLGSVKNIQYF.

This clonotype occurred a few times. This sequence joins TRBV28 and TRBJ2-7; D gene unclear. V was clipped by 6 bases and J by 6 bases, with 9 bases between them. The germline V gene has CDR1 MDHEN and CDR2 SYDVKM. This CDR3 region has 11 residues. The CDR3 protein is CASSYLGEQYV. CDR3 nucleotide sequence: TGTGCCAGCAGCTACCTCGGCGAGCAGTACGTC.

The chain joins TRBV6-2 or TRBV6-3 to TRBJ1-2, with D tentatively TRBD1 (5 bases). V dropped 0 bases and J dropped 4 bases, with 15 bases sitting between them. Germline V gene sequence: CDR1 MNHEY, CDR2 SVGEGT. CDR3 size: 16 residues. CDR3: CASSYSQTARPYGYTF. The CDR3 DNA is TGTGCCAGCAGTTACTCCCAGACAGCAAGACCCTATGGCTACACCTTC.